The 26 T cell receptor beta chains in this list originate from one sample, sequenced in a study of T cells in women clearing cervical HPV infection. This table comes from immunoSEQ multiplex PCR, and its TCRdb copy is limited to in-frame clones, with some not included. The sample has about 25,000 clones. Specimen: blood buffy coat. These receptors all come from a woman between 18 and 75 years old with a cervical HPV16 infection that either progressed to CIN3+ or cleared (not recorded which).

To note about this clone: The observed sequence ends 3 residues before the CDR3 terminus, with the missing tail filled in from the germline J gene. The J gene is TRBJ1-6, the V gene TRBV12-3 or TRBV12-4; tentative D call: TRBD1 (5 bases). The V and J ends lost 3 bases and 10 bases respectively, with 13 bases between them. This CDR3 comprises 14 residues. The covered CDR3 bases are TGTGCCAGCAGTTTGGGGCAGACTGAATCACCC. Amino acid sequence: CASSLGQTESP. The CDR3 reads in full as CASSLGQTESPLHF.

The part of the CDR3 DNA that was read is TGTGCCACCAGTGATTTATCTAGCGGGGGGACTGAG. Its protein product is CATSDLSSGGTE. The CDR3, in full, reads CATSDLSSGGTEQFF. The rearrangement uses TRBV24-1 and TRBJ2-1; 11 bases line up with TRBD2. The observed sequence ends 3 residues before the CDR3 terminus, with the missing tail filled in from the germline J gene. The germline CDR1 and CDR2 sequences are KGHDR and SFDVKD. The junction had 4 bases not matched to a gene; V was cut back by 1 base and J by 9 bases. The CDR3 runs to 15 residues.

A note on this clone: The sequence runs out 3 residues before the end of the CDR3; the remainder is reconstructed from the germline J gene. The V call is TRBV5-6, the J call TRBJ1-5; 7 positions agree with TRBD1. The CDR3 consists of 14 residues. Germline V lookup: CDR1 SGHDT, CDR2 YYEEEE. V was clipped by 5 bases and J by 4 bases; unmatched bases: 6. The CDR3 bases that were read are TGTGCCAGCAGAGACAGGGAAATAAATCAGCCC. It specifies CASRDREINQP. The entire CDR3 protein is CASRDREINQPQHF.

This CDR3 reads CASSLSDHKETQYF. CDR3 DNA, as far as it was read: TGTGCCAGCAGCTTATCAGATCACAAGGAGACC. The chain combines TRBV7-2 with TRBJ2-5; no clear D. The CDR3 is cut off 3 residues early in the read; its end comes from the germline J gene. From germline, CDR1 is SGHTA and CDR2 FQGNSA. The V gene lost 2 bases and the J gene lost 5 bases, with 12 bases spanning the gap. The CDR3 extends over 14 amino acids.

In regard to this clone: The CDR3 is cut off 3 residues early in the read; its end comes from the germline J gene. The chain has TRBV7-2 and TRBJ1-2; TRBD1 is a possible D gene (6 bases). The CDR3 is made up of 14 amino acids. Per the germline V gene, CDR1 is SGHTA and CDR2 is FQGNSA. Here the CDR3 reads CASSLAAGANDYTF. The CDR3 bases that were read are TGTGCCAGCAGCTTAGCCGCGGGGGCGAATGAC.

Turning to this clone: The read halts 3 residues ahead of the CDR3 end, with the missing end drawn from the germline J gene. The rearrangement joins TRBV30 to TRBJ2-5; D may be TRBD1 (5 bases). The CDR3 has 13 amino acids. Germline V gives CDR1 GTSNPN, CDR2 SVGIG (reference sequence). Trimming shortened V by 0 bases and J by 5 bases, and 10 bases separated the two germline ends. The CDR3 loop reads CAWSVRRAETQYF. The DNA read from the CDR3 is TGTGCCTGGAGTGTACGCAGGGCCGAGACC.

Incomplete CDR3 DNA: TGCGCCAGCAGCTTGGGACAGGGTGCTCAGCCC. Protein sequence: CASSLGQGAQP. The full CDR3 reads CASSLGQGAQPQHF. The rearrangement links TRBV5-1 to TRBJ1-5, with TRBD1 matching over 7 bases. Read sequence stops 3 residues before the CDR3 end, and the germline J gene provides the missing end. Germline CDR1 and CDR2: SGHRS and YFSETQ. The junction had 3 bases not matched to a gene; V was cut back by 0 bases and J by 6 bases. The CDR3 sequence is 14 residues long. Full variable domain (rest looked up from reference TRBV5-1 and TRBJ1-5): KAGVTQTPRYLIKTRGQQVTLSCSPISGHRSVSWYQQTPGQGLQFLFEYFSETQRNKGNFPGRFSGRQFSNSRSEMNVSTLELGDSALYLCASSLGQGAQPQHFGDGTRLSIL.

CDR3: CASLPTGITDTYTF. Partial CDR3 DNA: TGTGCCAGCTTACCGACAGGGATCACAGATACC. The chain is built from TRBV18 and TRBJ1-2; 7 bases agree with TRBD1. The CDR3 end is not reached by the read, which stops 3 residues before it; the germline J gene fills it in. Germline CDR1 is KGHSH and CDR2 is LQKENI. The CDR3 covers 14 residues.

About this clone: The read finishes 3 residues shy of the CDR3 end, and the germline J gene is used to complete it. V gene TRBV28 combines with J gene TRBJ2-2, with 9 nucleotides matching TRBD2. CDR3 length: 17 residues. Losses at the gene ends were 3 bases for V and 2 bases for J; bases not matched to a gene: 7. The germline V gene encodes CDR1 MDHEN and CDR2 SYDVKM. CDR3 DNA (partial): TGTGCCAGCAGTTTCCCACGCGGGGGGGTAAACACCGGGGAG. Its protein is CASSFPRGGVNTGE. The whole CDR3 is CASSFPRGGVNTGELFF.

Points on this clone: The read terminates 3 residues before the CDR3 end, so the remaining end is supplied by the germline J gene. The chain combines TRBV7-2 with TRBJ2-7, with 7 bases identical to TRBD2. CDR1 is SGHTA and CDR2 is FQGNSA in the germline V gene. J lost 5 bases, V lost 1 base, and 8 bases had no gene match. The CDR3 loop spans 15 amino acids. CDR3 amino acids: CASSLGQSSGDEQYF. The sequenced CDR3 bases are TGTGCCAGCAGCTTAGGACAGTCAAGCGGGGACGAG.

Concerning this clone: The read is 3 residues too short to cover the CDR3 end, so that end is filled in from the germline J gene. The chain is built from TRBV2 and TRBJ2-7, with TRBD1 matching 10 bases. With V trimmed by 6 bases and J by 3 bases, 5 bases remained unmatched. Germline lookup yields CDR1 SNHLY and CDR2 FYNNEI. This CDR3 comprises 14 residues. The CDR3 spells CASSLDRGNYEQYF. The sequenced part of the CDR3 DNA is TGTGCCAGCAGCCTGGACAGGGGGAACTACGAG.

Concerning this clone: The read ends 3 residues before the CDR3 terminus; that terminus is restored from the germline J gene. V usage is TRBV30 and J usage is TRBJ2-7, with 7 bases that match TRBD2. This CDR3 contains 19 residues. Germline V gene sequence: CDR1 GTSNPN, CDR2 SVGIG (reference sequence). V lost 4 bases and J lost 0; bases outside the gene matches: 21. The CDR3 loop is CAWNPPRTGTGDYSYEQYF. CDR3 DNA, as far as it was read: TGTGCCTGGAACCCCCCCCGTACCGGGACTGGGGACTACTCCTACGAG.

Points on this clone: The read gets to within 3 residues of the CDR3 end, and the germline J gene fills in the rest. The chain links TRBV7-8 to TRBJ2-5, with D uncertain. This CDR3 is 13 amino acids long. V shed 4 bases and J shed 5 bases, with 11 bases lying between them. The germline CDR1 and CDR2 sequences are SGHVS and FQNEAQ. CDR3 bases read: TGTGCCAGCAGCTCGGGTGATGCCGAGACC. Translation gives CASSSGDAET. The CDR3 in its entirety is CASSSGDAETQYF.

On this clone: The sequenced fragment ends 3 residues before the CDR3 boundary, so the rest is inferred from the germline J gene. The rearrangement joins TRBV19 to TRBJ1-3; no clear D. Germline CDR1 reads LNHDA; CDR2 reads SQIVND (reference sequence). V was pared by 8 bases and J by 0 bases, with 8 bases between. The CDR3 is made up of 13 amino acids. CDR3 DNA (partial): TGTGCCAGTGCCTATCTCTCTGGAAACACC. The encoded protein is CASAYLSGNT. The full CDR3 reads CASAYLSGNTIYF.

Regarding this clone: The missing CDR3 end, 3 residues past where the read stops, is filled in from the germline J gene. The chain is built from TRBV29-1 and TRBJ1-2, with TRBD1 matching 7 bases. The CDR3 totals 13 residues. Germline CDR1 is SQVTM and CDR2 is ANQGSEA. V trimming: 7 bases; J trimming: 1 base; junction bases outside the gene matches: 6. The CDR3 bases that were read are TGCAGCGCCCGACAGGGCGATAACTATGGC. This gives the protein CSARQGDNYG. The entire CDR3 reads CSARQGDNYGYTF.

Comment on this clone: The CDR3 goes on 3 residues after the read ends, and that part is filled in from the germline J gene. The chain links TRBV11-2 to TRBJ1-2; a weak D match, TRBD1 (5 bases). Germline values: CDR1 SGHAT, CDR2 FQNNGV. The CDR3 runs to 14 residues. V shed 0 bases and J shed 4 bases, with 9 bases lying between them. CDR3 residues: CASSLDGGSYGYTF. The covered CDR3 bases are TGTGCCAGCAGCTTAGACGGGGGATCCTATGGC.

Worth noting for this clone: The read is 3 residues too short to cover the CDR3 end, so that end is filled in from the germline J gene. The rearrangement links TRBV6-2 or TRBV6-3 to TRBJ1-1; D gene ambiguous. CDR3 length: 14 residues. Germline V gene sequence: CDR1 MNHEY, CDR2 SVGEGT. V was clipped by 2 bases and J by 4 bases, with 11 bases between them. The CDR3 spells CASSYRNEGTEAFF. The sequenced CDR3 bases are TGTGCCAGCAGTTACCGAAATGAGGGCACTGAA.

Turning to this clone: The sequenced fragment ends 3 residues before the CDR3 boundary, so the rest is inferred from the germline J gene. The genes are TRBV19 and TRBJ2-3; D ambiguous. CDR3 size: 13 residues. Germline V gives CDR1 LNHDA, CDR2 SQIVND (reference sequence). The CDR3 protein is CASNSDSNQPQYF. The sequenced part of the CDR3 DNA is TGTGCCAGTAATAGTGATAGCAATCAGCCG.

As for this clone: The observed sequence ends 3 residues before the CDR3 terminus, with the missing tail filled in from the germline J gene. The chain recombines TRBV14 with TRBJ1-2, with 7 positions matching TRBD1. V lost 3 bases and J lost 2; bases outside the gene matches: 3. The length of the CDR3 is 14 residues. The germline V gene has CDR1 SGHDN and CDR2 FVKESK. The chain's CDR3 is CASSQDRRNYGYTF. Incomplete CDR3 DNA: TGTGCCAGCAGCCAGGACAGGAGGAACTATGGC.

As concerns this clone: One junction end does not reproduce the germline sequence, and a read error may be involved. With the read ending 3 residues before the CDR3 end, the germline J gene is used to fill in that end. V gene TRBV4-2 combines with J gene TRBJ1-5, with TRBD1 as a possible D gene (6 bases). Germline V gene sequence: CDR1 LGHNA, CDR2 YNFKEQ. CDR3 length: 14 amino acids. This CDR3 is CASSPQGGSQPQHF. CDR3 DNA, as far as it was read: TGCGCCAGCAGCCCACAAGGGGGTTCTCAGCCC.

Remarks on this clone: Sequencing ends 3 residues short of the CDR3 end; the germline J gene provides the rest. The chain joins TRBV18 to TRBJ2-2; TRBD2 matches at 11 bases. This CDR3 has 16 residues. Trimming removed 6 bases from V and 2 bases from J; junction bases left unmatched: 5. The germline V gene encodes CDR1 KGHSH and CDR2 LQKENI. The sequenced CDR3 bases are TGTGCCAGCTCTCGCCTAGCGGGGGGCAACACCGGGGAG. Translation gives CASSRLAGGNTGE. The complete CDR3 protein is CASSRLAGGNTGELFF.

Concerning this clone itself: With the read ending 3 residues before the CDR3 end, the germline J gene is used to fill in that end. This chain uses TRBV20-1 with TRBJ1-1; D unclear. Germline CDR1 reads DFQATT; CDR2 reads SNEGSKA (reference sequence). The CDR3 has 16 amino acids. The V end was cut by 2 bases, the J end by 0 bases, with 16 bases between. Here the CDR3 reads CSARYDAGVLNTEAFF. The CDR3 bases that were read are TGCAGTGCTAGATACGACGCAGGAGTCCTGAACACTGAA.

Turning to this clone: The CDR3 is cut off 3 residues early in the read; its end comes from the germline J gene. This sequence joins TRBV5-1 and TRBJ2-7; 9 bases line up with TRBD1. The CDR3 is 15 amino acids. The V segment lost 4 bases and the J segment 4 bases; nucleotides outside the gene matches: 9. Germline CDR1 reads SGHRS; CDR2 reads YFSETQ. The CDR3 reads CASSNGQGWAYEQYF. The DNA read from the CDR3 is TGCGCCAGCAGCAACGGACAGGGGTGGGCTTACGAG. Filled out from reference TRBV5-1 and TRBJ2-7, the complete variable domain reads KAGVTQTPRYLIKTRGQQVTLSCSPISGHRSVSWYQQTPGQGLQFLFEYFSETQRNKGNFPGRFSGRQFSNSRSEMNVSTLELGDSALYLCASSNGQGWAYEQYFGPGTRLTVT.

About this clone: The read gets to within 3 residues of the CDR3 end, and the germline J gene fills in the rest. This chain uses TRBV6-2 or TRBV6-3 with TRBJ1-4, with D possibly TRBD1 on 6 matching bases. The CDR3 has 14 amino acids. V gave up 6 bases and J gave up 3 bases, with 11 bases separating them. Looked up from germline, CDR1 is MNHEY and CDR2 is SVGEGT. This chain's CDR3 is CASRYRAPNEKLFF. The sequenced CDR3 bases are TGTGCCAGCAGGTACAGGGCTCCTAATGAAAAA.

Concerning this clone itself: The CDR3 end is not reached by the read, which stops 3 residues before it; the germline J gene fills it in. The rearrangement links TRBV7-8 to TRBJ2-1, with 8 bases identical to TRBD1. CDR1 SGHVS and CDR2 FQNEAQ come from the germline V gene. There are 18 residues in the CDR3. V was pared by 5 bases and J by 5 bases, with 17 bases of the junction left unmatched. CDR3 bases read: TGTGCCAGCAGCGCTAGACCCTTCAGGGGGCTTTTGGACAATGAG. Amino acids: CASSARPFRGLLDNE. The CDR3, in full, reads CASSARPFRGLLDNEQFF.

On this clone itself: The CDR3 extends 3 residues past the end of the read, so its final part is completed from the germline J gene. The chain employs TRBV5-4 and TRBJ2-1; 9 bases are a match to TRBD2. V shed 0 bases and J 8 bases; nucleotides not matched to a gene: 6. From germline, CDR1 is SGHNT and CDR2 YYREEE (reference sequence). There are 15 residues in the CDR3. The CDR3 spells CASSLEERGVDEQFF. The CDR3 DNA, read in part, is TGTGCCAGCAGCTTGGAGGAGCGGGGGGTAGATGAG.